This is a list of T cell receptor beta chains from one sample in a study of Tregs in tolerant kidney transplant recipients. Profiling relied on immunoSEQ multiplex PCR, and the TCRdb table lists in-frame clones only, not all of them. The data contain over 85,000 clones, approximately 93% of them singletons. This sample comprised CD4+ T cells from blood, obtained before the transplant. The receptors shown here come from a human donor who received a combined kidney and bone marrow transplant. CDR3s include the opening cysteine and the closing phenylalanine or tryptophan. D genes are given only for firm matches. Size is stated for part of the rows, as once, few or many counts, or as a class when the clone is expanded.

>NA|TRBJ1-2|NA|TRBV5-1
CASSPPGQSHGYTF
TGCGCCAGCAGCCCGCCGGGACAAAGCCATGGCTACACCTTC
>TRBD1|TRBJ1-5|NA|TRBV19
CASSLYPGQGGQPQHF
TGTGCCAGTAGCCTTTATCCGGGACAGGGGGGACAGCCCCAGCATTTT
>TRBD2|TRBJ2-5|NA|TRBV30
CARSTSGKETQYF
TGTGCCCGGTCAACTAGCGGGAAAGAGACCCAGTACTTC
>NA|TRBJ2-7|NA|TRBV27
CASRSGIQVPTYEQYF
TGTGCCAGCAGGTCAGGGATACAGGTTCCCACCTACGAGCAGTACTTC
>NA|TRBJ2-3|NA|TRBV5-1
CASSLGVLGAVSTDTQYF
TGCGCCAGCAGCTTGGGTGTCTTGGGGGCAGTGAGCACAGATACGCAGTATTTT
>NA|TRBJ1-1|NA|TRBV4-3
CASSQEVQGATEAFF
TGCGCCAGCAGCCAAGAGGTACAGGGAGCCACTGAAGCTTTCTTT
>NA|TRBJ2-3|NA|TRBV6-4
CASSARDSSTDTQYF
TGTGCCAGCAGTGCCAGGGACTCTAGCACAGATACGCAGTATTTT
>TRBD1|TRBJ1-1|once|TRBV19
CASSMGGTGGLGKAFF
TGTGCCAGTAGTATGGGGGGCACAGGGGGCTTGGGCAAAGCTTTCTTT
>TRBD1|TRBJ2-7|NA|TRBV7-2
CASNRDRAYEQYF
TGTGCCAGCAACCGGGACAGGGCCTACGAGCAGTACTTC
>NA|TRBJ1-6|NA|TRBV11-2
CASSPQHNSPLHF
TGTGCCAGCAGTCCACAGCATAATTCACCCCTCCACTTT
>NA|TRBJ2-3|NA|TRBV7-2
CASSPSAGASRDTQYF
TGTGCCAGCAGCCCCAGTGCGGGGGCAAGTCGGGATACGCAGTATTTT
>NA|TRBJ1-2|NA|TRBV19
CASSIGGVRYGYTF
TGTGCCAGTAGTATAGGGGGGGTTCGCTATGGCTACACCTTC
>TRBD1|TRBJ2-3|NA|TRBV7-9
CASSSPLGSGTASTDTQYF
TGTGCCAGCAGCTCCCCTCTAGGGTCCGGGACAGCTAGCACAGATACGCAGTATTTT
>TRBD1|TRBJ1-2|NA|TRBV10-3
CAISPGGPRGYTF
TGTGCCATCAGTCCAGGGGGCCCGCGGGGCTACACCTTC
>TRBD1|TRBJ2-7|NA|TRBV15
CATRTDRGTYEQYF
TGTGCCACCAGGACGGACAGGGGAACCTACGAGCAGTACTTC
>TRBD2|TRBJ2-6|NA|TRBV2
CASKRDSGANVLTF
TGTGCCAGCAAGCGGGACTCTGGGGCCAACGTCCTGACTTTC
>NA|TRBJ1-4|NA|TRBV5-8
CASSLGTTATNEKLFF
TGTGCCAGCAGCTTGGGAACCACAGCAACTAATGAAAAACTGTTTTTT
>TRBD2|TRBJ2-5|NA|TRBV7-3
CASSRGVGETQYF
TGTGCCAGCAGCCGGGGGGTGGGAGAGACCCAGTACTTC
>NA|TRBJ1-2|NA|TRBV7-9
CASSLVPGDLNYGYTF
TGTGCCAGCAGCTTAGTACCAGGGGATCTCAACTATGGCTACACCTTC
>NA|TRBJ2-1|NA|TRBV19
CASSIKGGQFF
TGTGCCAGTAGTATTAAAGGGGGGCAGTTCTTC
>NA|TRBJ1-2|NA|TRBV7-2
CASSLRWGNHSNYGYTF
TGTGCCAGCAGCCTTAGGTGGGGCAATCACTCTAACTATGGCTACACCTTC
>NA|TRBJ2-1|NA|TRBV7-2
CASSFWNRVNEQFF
TGTGCCAGCAGCTTCTGGAACAGGGTCAATGAGCAGTTCTTC
>NA|TRBJ1-6|NA|TRBV7-2
CASSLVDSKNSPLHF
TGTGCCAGCAGCTTAGTAGACAGCAAAAATTCACCCCTCCACTTT
>TRBD2|TRBJ2-5|NA|TRBV5-1
CASTRGAGGEETQYF
TGCGCCAGCACGCGTGGAGCGGGGGGAGAAGAGACCCAGTACTTC